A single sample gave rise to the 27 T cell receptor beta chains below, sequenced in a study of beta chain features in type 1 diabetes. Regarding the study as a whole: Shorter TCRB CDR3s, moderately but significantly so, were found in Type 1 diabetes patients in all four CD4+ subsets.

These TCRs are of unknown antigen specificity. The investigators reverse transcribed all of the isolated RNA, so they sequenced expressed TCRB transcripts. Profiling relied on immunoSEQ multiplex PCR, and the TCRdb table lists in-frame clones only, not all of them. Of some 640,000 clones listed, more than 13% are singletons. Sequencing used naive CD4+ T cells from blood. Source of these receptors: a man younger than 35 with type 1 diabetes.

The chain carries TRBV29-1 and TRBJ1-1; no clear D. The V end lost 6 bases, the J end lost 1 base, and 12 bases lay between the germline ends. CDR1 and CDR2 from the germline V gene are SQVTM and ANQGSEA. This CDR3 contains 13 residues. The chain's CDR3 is CSVVKVQNTEAFF. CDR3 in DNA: TGCAGCGTCGTCAAAGTGCAGAACACTGAAGCTTTCTTT.

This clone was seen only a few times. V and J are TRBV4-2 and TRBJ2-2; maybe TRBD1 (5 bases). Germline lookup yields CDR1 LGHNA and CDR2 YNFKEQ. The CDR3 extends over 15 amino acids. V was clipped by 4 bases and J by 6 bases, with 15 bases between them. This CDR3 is CASSPPVGDAGELFF. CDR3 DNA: TGTGCCAGCAGCCCGCCGGTAGGGGATGCCGGGGAGCTGTTTTTT.

The CDR3: CASSDATGTGFGQYF. DNA for the CDR3: TGTGCCAGCAGTGACGCGACCGGGACAGGGTTCGGGCAGTACTTC. The chain is built from TRBV2 and TRBJ2-7, with TRBD1 matching over 9 bases. Germline lookup yields CDR1 SNHLY and CDR2 FYNNEI. The J segment lost 9 bases and the V segment lost 3 bases, leaving 12 bases of the junction unmatched. The CDR3 extends over 15 amino acids. Looking up the rest from reference TRBV2 and TRBJ2-7 gives the full variable domain: EPEVTQTPSHQVTQMGQEVILRCVPISNHLYFYWYRQILGQKVEFLVSFYNNEISEKSEIFDDQFSVERPDGSNFTLKIRSTKLEDSAMYFCASSDATGTGFGQYFGPGTRLTVT.

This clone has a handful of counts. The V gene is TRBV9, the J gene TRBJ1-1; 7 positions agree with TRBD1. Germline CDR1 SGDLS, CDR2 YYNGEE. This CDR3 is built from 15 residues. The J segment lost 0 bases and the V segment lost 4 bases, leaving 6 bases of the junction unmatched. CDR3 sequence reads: CASSPTDRLNTEAFF. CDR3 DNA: TGTGCCAGCAGCCCGACGGACAGGCTGAACACTGAAGCTTTCTTT.

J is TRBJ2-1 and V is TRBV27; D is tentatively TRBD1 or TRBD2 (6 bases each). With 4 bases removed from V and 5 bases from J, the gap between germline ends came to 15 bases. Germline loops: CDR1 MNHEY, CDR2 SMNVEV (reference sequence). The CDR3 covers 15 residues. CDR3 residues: CASSYRGRFDNEQFF. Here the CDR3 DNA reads TGTGCCAGCAGTTACCGGGGGCGCTTTGACAATGAGCAGTTCTTC.

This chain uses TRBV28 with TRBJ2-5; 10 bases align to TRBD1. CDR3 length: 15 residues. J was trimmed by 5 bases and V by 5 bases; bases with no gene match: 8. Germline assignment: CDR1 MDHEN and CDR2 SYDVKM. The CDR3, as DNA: TGTGCCAGCAGTCGGGACAGGGGTAAAGGGGAGACCCAGTACTTC. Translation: CASSRDRGKGETQYF. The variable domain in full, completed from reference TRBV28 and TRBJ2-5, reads DVKVTQSSRYLVKRTGEKVFLECVQDMDHENMFWYRQDPGLGLRLIYFSYDVKMKEKGDIPEGYSVSREKKERFSLILESASTNQTSMYLCASSRDRGKGETQYFGPGTRLLVL.

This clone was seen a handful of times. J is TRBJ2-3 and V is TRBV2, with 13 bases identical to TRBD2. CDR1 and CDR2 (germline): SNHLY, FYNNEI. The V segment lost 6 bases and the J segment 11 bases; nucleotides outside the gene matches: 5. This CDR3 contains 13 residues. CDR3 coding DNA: TGTGCCAGCAGGACCGGACTAGCGGGAGAGCAGTATTTT. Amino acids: CASRTGLAGEQYF.

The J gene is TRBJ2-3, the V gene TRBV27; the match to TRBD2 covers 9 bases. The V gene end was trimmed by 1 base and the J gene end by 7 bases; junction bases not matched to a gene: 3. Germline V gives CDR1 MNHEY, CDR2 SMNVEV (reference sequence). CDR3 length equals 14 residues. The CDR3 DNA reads TGTGCCAGCAGTTTATGGGCTAGCGGGAATACGCAGTATTTT. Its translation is CASSLWASGNTQYF.

The CDR3 here is CASSQGGTDHQFF. CDR3 coding DNA: TGTGCCAGCAGCCAGGGCGGGACAGACCATCAGTTCTTC. The chain employs TRBV4-2 and TRBJ2-1, with D tentatively TRBD1 (7 bases). The CDR3 totals 13 residues. Trimming cost V 3 bases and J 13 bases, with 16 bases left between them. Germline values: CDR1 LGHNA, CDR2 YNFKEQ.

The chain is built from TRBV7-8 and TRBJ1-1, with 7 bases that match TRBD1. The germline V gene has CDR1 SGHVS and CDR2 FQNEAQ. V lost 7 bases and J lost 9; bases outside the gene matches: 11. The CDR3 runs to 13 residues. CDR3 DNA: TGTGCCAGCACGGGAAGGGCAGGGGGACAAGCTTTCTTT. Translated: CASTGRAGGQAFF.

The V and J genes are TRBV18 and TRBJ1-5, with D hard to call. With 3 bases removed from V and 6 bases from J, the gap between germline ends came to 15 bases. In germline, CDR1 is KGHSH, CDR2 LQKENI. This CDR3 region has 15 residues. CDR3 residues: CASSPSEGLGQPQHF. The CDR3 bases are TGTGCCAGCTCACCTTCTGAGGGCTTGGGTCAGCCCCAGCATTTT. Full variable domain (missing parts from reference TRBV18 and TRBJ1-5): NAGVMQNPRHLVRRRGQEARLRCSPMKGHSHVYWYRQLPEEGLKFMVYLQKENIIDESGMPKERFSAEFPKEGPSILRIQQVVRGDSAAYFCASSPSEGLGQPQHFGDGTRLSIL.

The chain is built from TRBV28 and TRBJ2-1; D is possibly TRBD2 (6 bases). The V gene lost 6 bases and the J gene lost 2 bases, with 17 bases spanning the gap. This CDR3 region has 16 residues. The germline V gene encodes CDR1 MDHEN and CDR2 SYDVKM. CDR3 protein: CASRSPAGGTYNEQFF. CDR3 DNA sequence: TGTGCCAGCAGATCCCCGGCGGGCGGGACCTACAATGAGCAGTTCTTC.

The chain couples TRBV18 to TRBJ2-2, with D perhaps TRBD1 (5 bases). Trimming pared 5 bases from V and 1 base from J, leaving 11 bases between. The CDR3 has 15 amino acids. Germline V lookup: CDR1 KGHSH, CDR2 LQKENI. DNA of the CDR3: TGTGCCAGCTCAGCCCGGACATTGAACACCGGGGAGCTGTTTTTT. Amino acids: CASSARTLNTGELFF.

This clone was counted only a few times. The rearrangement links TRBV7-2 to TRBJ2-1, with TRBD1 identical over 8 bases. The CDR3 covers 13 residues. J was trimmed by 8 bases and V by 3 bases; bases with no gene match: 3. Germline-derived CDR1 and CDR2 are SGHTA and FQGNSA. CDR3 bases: TGTGCCAGCAGCTTCGGACAGGGCGATGAGCAGTTCTTC. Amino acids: CASSFGQGDEQFF.

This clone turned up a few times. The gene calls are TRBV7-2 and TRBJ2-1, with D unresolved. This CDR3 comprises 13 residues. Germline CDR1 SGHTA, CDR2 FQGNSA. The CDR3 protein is CATRFGSYNEQFF. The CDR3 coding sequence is TGTGCTACGCGGTTTGGCTCCTACAATGAGCAGTTCTTC.

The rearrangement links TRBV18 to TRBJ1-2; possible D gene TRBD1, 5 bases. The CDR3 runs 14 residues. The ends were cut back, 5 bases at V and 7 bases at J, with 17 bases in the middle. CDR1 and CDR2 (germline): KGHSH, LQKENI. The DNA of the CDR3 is TGTGCCAGCTCAGCTTCCCTCAGGGATGGTGGCTACACCTTC. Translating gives CASSASLRDGGYTF. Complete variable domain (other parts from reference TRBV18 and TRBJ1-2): NAGVMQNPRHLVRRRGQEARLRCSPMKGHSHVYWYRQLPEEGLKFMVYLQKENIIDESGMPKERFSAEFPKEGPSILRIQQVVRGDSAAYFCASSASLRDGGYTFGSGTRLTVV.

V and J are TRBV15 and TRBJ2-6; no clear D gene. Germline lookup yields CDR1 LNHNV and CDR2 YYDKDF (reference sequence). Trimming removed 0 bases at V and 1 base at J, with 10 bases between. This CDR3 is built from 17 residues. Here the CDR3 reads CATSRDGRISGANVLTF. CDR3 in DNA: TGTGCCACCAGCAGAGATGGAAGGATTTCTGGGGCCAACGTCCTGACTTTC. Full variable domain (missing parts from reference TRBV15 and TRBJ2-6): DAMVIQNPRYQVTQFGKPVTLSCSQTLNHNVMYWYQQKSSQAPKLLFHYYDKDFNNEADTPDNFQSRRPNTSFCFLDIRSPGLGDTAMYLCATSRDGRISGANVLTFGAGSRLTVL.

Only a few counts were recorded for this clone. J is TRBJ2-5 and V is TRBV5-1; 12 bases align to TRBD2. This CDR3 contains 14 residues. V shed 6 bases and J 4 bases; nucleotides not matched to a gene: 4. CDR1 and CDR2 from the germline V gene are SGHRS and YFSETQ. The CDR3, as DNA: TGCGCCAGCACTGTACTAGCGGGAGGAGAGACCCAGTACTTC. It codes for CASTVLAGGETQYF.

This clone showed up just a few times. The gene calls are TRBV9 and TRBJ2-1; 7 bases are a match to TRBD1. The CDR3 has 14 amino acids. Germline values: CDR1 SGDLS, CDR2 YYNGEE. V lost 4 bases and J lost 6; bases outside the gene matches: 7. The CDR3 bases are TGTGCCAGCAGCCCTTTATCAGGGGGCAATGAGCAGTTCTTC. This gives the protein CASSPLSGGNEQFF.

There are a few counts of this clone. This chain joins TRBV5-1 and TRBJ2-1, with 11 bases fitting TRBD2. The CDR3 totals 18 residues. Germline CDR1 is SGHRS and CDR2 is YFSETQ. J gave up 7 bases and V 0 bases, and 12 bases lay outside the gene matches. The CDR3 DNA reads TGCGCCAGCAGCTTGGGGCTAGCGGGAGGCCCCTTTGGTAATGAGCAGTTCTTC. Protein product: CASSLGLAGGPFGNEQFF.

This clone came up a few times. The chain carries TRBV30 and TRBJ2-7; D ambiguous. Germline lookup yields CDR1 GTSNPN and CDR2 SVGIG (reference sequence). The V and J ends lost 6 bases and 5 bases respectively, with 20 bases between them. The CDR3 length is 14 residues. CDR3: CACPRAPHLDEQYF. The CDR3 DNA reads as TGTGCCTGTCCCCGGGCACCTCATTTGGACGAGCAGTACTTC.

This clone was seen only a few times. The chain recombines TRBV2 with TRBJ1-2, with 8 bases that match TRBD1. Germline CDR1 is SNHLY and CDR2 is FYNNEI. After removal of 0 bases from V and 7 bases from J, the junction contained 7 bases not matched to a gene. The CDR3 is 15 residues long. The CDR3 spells CASSEAAGQVSGYTF. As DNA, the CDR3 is TGTGCCAGCAGTGAAGCTGCGGGACAGGTTTCTGGCTACACCTTC.

CDR3 loop: CASSPDSYGYTF. CDR3 DNA: TGTGCCAGCAGCCCGGACTCCTATGGCTACACCTTC. The chain links TRBV7-9 to TRBJ1-2; no firm D call. From germline, CDR1 is SEHNR and CDR2 FQNEAQ (reference sequence). This CDR3 contains 12 residues. V was shortened by 5 bases and J by 4 bases, with 8 bases between the two germline ends.

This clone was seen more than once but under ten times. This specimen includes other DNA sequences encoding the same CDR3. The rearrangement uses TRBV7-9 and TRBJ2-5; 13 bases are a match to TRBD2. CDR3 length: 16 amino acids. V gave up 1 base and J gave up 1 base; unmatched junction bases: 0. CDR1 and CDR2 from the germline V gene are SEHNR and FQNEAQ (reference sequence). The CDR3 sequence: CASSLGLAGGQETQYF. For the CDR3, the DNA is TGTGCCAGCAGCTTAGGACTAGCGGGGGGCCAAGAGACCCAGTACTTC. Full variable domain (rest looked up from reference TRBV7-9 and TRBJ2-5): DTGVSQNPRHKITKRGQNVTFRCDPISEHNRLYWYRQTLGQGPEFLTYFQNEAQLEKSRLLSDRFSAERPKGSFSTLEIQRTEQGDSAMYLCASSLGLAGGQETQYFGPGTRLLVL.

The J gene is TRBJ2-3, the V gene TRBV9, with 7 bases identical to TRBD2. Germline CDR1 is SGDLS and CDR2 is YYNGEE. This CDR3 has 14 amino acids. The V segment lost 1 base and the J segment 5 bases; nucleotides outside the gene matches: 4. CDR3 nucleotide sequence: TGTGCCAGCAGCGTATCCCCTAGCGGAGATACGCAGTATTTT. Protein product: CASSVSPSGDTQYF. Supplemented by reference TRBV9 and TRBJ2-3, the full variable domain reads DSGVTQTPKHLITATGQRVTLRCSPRSGDLSVYWYQQSLDQGLQFLIQYYNGEERAKGNILERFSAQQFPDLHSELNLSSLELGDSALYFCASSVSPSGDTQYFGPGTRLTVL.

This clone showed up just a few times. DNA for the CDR3: TGCGCCAGCAGCTTGACCGGGATGGAGACAGATACGCAGTATTTT. Protein sequence: CASSLTGMETDTQYF. This chain uses TRBV5-1 with TRBJ2-3, with D perhaps TRBD2 (5 bases). The CDR3 totals 15 residues. The germline V and J ends were trimmed by 1 base and 3 bases, with 12 bases remaining between them. Germline V gene sequence: CDR1 SGHRS, CDR2 YFSETQ.

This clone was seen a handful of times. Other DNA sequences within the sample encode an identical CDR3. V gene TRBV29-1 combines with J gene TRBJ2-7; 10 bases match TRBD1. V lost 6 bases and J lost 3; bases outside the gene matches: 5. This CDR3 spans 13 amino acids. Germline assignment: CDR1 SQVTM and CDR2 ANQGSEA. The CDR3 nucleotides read TGCAGCGTCGGGACAGGGGAGATCTACGAGCAGTACTTC. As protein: CSVGTGEIYEQYF.